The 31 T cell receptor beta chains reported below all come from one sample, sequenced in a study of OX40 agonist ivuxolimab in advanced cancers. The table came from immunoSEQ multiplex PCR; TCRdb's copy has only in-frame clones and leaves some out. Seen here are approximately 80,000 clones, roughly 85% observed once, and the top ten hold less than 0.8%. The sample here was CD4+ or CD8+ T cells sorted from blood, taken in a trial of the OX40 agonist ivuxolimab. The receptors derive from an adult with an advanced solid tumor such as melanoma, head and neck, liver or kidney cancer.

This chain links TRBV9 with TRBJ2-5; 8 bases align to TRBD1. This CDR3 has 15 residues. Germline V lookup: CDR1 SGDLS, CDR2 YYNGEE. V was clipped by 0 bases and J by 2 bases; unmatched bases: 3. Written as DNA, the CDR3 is TGTGCCAGCAGCGTAGTAGGACAGGGACAAGAGACCCAGTACTTC. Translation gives CASSVVGQGQETQYF.

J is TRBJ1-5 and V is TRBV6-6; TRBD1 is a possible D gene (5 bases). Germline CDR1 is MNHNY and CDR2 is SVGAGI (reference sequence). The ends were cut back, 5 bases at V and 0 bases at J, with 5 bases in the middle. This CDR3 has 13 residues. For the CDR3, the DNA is TGTGCCAGCAGTGGGGGTAGCAATCAGCCCCAGCATTTT. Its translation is CASSGGSNQPQHF.

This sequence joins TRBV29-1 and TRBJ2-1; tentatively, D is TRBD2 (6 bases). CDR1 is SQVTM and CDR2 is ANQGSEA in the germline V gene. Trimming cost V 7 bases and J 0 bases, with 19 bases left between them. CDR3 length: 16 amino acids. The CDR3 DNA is TGCAGCGCCCTCTCGTCAAAGACTAGCTCCTACAATGAGCAGTTCTTC. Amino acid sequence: CSALSSKTSSYNEQFF.

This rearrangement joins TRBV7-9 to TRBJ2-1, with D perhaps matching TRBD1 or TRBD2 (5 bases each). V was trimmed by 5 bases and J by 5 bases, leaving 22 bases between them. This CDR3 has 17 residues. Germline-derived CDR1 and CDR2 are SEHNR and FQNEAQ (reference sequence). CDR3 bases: TGTGCCAGCAGCCAACCGAATAGGACTTGGACAAACAATGAGCAGTTCTTC. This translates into CASSQPNRTWTNNEQFF. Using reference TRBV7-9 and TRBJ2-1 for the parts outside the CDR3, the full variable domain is DTGVSQNPRHKITKRGQNVTFRCDPISEHNRLYWYRQTLGQGPEFLTYFQNEAQLEKSRLLSDRFSAERPKGSFSTLEIQRTEQGDSAMYLCASSQPNRTWTNNEQFFGPGTRLTVL.

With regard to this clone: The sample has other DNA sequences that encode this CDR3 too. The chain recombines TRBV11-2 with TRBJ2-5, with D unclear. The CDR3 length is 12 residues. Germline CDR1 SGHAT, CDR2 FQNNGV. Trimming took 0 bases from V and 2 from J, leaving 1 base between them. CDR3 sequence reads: CASSLDQETQYF. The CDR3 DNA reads TGTGCCAGCAGCTTAGATCAAGAGACCCAGTACTTC.

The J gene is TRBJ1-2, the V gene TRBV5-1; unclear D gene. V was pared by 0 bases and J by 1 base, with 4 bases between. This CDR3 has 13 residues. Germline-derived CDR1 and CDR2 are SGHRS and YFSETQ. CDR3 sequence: CASSLDDNYGYTF. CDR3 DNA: TGCGCCAGCAGCTTGGACGATAACTATGGCTACACCTTC.

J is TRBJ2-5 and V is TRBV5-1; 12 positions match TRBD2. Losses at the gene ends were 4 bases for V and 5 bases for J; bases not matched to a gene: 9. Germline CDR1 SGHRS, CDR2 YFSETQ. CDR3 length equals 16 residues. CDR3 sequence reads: CASSKTSGGNGETQYF. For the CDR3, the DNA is TGCGCCAGCAGCAAAACTAGCGGGGGGAATGGGGAGACCCAGTACTTC.

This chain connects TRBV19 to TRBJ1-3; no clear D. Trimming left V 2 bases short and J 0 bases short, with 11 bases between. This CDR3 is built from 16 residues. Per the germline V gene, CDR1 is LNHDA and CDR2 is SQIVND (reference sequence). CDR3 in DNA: TGTGCCAGTAGTATAAGGCAGGCCAGCTCTGGAAACACCATATATTTT. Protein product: CASSIRQASSGNTIYF.

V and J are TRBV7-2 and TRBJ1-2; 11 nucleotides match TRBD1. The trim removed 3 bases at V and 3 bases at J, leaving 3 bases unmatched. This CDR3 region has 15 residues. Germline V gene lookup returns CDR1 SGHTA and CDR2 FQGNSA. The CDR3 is CASSFGQGAHYGYTF. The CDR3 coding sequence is TGTGCCAGCAGCTTTGGACAGGGGGCCCACTATGGCTACACCTTC.

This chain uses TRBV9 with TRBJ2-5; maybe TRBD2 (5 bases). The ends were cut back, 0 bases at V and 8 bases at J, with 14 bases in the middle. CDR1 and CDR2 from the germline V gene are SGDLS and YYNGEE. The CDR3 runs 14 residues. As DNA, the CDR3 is TGTGCCAGCAGCGTAGAGTGGGAGAGAGGAACCCAGTACTTC. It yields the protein CASSVEWERGTQYF.

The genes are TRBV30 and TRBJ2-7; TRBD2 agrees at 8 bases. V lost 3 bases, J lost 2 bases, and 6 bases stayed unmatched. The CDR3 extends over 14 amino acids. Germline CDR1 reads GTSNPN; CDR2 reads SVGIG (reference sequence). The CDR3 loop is CAWRVAGNTYEQYF. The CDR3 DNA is TGTGCCTGGAGAGTAGCGGGGAACACCTACGAGCAGTACTTC.

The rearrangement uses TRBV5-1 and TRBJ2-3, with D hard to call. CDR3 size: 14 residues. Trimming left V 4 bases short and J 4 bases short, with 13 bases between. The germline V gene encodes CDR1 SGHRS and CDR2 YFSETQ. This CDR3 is CASSVGPLADTQYF. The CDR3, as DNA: TGCGCCAGCAGCGTAGGACCACTGGCAGATACGCAGTATTTT.

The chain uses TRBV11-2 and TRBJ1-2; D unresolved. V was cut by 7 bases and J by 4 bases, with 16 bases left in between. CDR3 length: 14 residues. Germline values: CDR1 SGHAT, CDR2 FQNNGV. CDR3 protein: CASTQERLGYGYTF. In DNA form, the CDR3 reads TGTGCCAGCACCCAGGAACGGCTGGGCTATGGCTACACCTTC.

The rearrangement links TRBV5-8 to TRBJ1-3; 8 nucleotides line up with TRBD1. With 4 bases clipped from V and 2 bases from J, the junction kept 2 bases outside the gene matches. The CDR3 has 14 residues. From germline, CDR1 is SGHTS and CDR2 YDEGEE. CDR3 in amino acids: CASSATGAGNTIYF. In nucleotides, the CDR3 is TGTGCCAGCAGCGCGACAGGGGCTGGAAACACCATATATTTT.

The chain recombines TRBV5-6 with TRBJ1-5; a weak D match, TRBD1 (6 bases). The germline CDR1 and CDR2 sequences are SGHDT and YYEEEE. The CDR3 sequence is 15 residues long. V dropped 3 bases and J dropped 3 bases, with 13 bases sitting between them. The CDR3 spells CASSSLGTLNQPQHF. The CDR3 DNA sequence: TGTGCCAGCAGCTCACTTGGGACACTCAATCAGCCCCAGCATTTT.

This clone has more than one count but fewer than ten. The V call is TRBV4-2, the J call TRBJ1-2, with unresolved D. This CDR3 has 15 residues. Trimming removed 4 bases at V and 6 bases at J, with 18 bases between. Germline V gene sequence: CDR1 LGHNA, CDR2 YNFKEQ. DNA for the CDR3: TGTGCCAGCAGCCTCCGGACTGCTGCCGAGGATGGCTACACCTTC. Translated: CASSLRTAAEDGYTF.

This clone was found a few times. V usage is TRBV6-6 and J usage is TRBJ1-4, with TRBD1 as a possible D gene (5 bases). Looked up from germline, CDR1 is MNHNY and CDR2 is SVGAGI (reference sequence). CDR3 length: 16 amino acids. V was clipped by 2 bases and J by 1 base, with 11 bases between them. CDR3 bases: TGTGCCAGCAGTTACCTTGGGGGGTTAACTAATGAAAAACTGTTTTTT. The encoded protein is CASSYLGGLTNEKLFF.

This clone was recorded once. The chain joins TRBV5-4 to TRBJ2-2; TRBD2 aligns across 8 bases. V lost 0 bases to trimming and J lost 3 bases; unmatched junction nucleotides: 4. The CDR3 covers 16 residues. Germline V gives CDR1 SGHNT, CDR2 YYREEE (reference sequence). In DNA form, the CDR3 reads TGTGCCAGCAGCTTGGCTTTAGCGGGGCACACCGGGGAGCTGTTTTTT. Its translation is CASSLALAGHTGELFF.

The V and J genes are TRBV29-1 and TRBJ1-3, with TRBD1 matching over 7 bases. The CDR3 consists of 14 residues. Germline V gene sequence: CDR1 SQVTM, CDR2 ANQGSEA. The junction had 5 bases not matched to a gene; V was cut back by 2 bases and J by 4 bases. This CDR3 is CSVETGERGNTIYF. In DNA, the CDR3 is TGCAGCGTTGAAACAGGGGAACGAGGAAACACCATATATTTT.

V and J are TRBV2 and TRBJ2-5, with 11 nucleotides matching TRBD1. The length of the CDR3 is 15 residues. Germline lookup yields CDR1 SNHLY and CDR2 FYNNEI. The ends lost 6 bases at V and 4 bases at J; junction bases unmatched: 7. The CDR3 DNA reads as TGTGCCAGCAGATTTCCAGGACAGGGGGCAGAGACCCAGTACTTC. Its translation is CASRFPGQGAETQYF. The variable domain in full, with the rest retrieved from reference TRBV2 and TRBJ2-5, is EPEVTQTPSHQVTQMGQEVILRCVPISNHLYFYWYRQILGQKVEFLVSFYNNEISEKSEIFDDQFSVERPDGSNFTLKIRSTKLEDSAMYFCASRFPGQGAETQYFGPGTRLLVL.

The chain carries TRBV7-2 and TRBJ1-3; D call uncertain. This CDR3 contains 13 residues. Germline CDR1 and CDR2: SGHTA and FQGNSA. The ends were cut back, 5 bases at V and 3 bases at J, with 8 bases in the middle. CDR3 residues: CASSPILGNTIYF. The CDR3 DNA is TGTGCCAGCAGCCCCATTCTTGGAAACACCATATATTTT.

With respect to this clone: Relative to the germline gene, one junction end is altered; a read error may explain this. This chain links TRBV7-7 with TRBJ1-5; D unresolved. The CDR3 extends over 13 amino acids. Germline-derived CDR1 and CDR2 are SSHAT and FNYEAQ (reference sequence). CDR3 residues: CASSLDSNQPQHF. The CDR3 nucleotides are TGTGCTAGCAGCTTAGATAGCAATCAGCCCCAGCATTTT.

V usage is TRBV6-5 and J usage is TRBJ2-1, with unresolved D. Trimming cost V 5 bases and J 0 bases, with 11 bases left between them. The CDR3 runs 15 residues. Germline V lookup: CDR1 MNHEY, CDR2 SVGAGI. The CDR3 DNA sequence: TGTGCCAGCAGTCCGGACGCGAGCTCCTACAATGAGCAGTTCTTC. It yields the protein CASSPDASSYNEQFF.

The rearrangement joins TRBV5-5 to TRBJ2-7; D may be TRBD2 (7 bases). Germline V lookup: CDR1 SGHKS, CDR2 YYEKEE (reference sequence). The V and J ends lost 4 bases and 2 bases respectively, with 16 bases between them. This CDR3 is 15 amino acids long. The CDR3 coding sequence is TGTGCCAGCAGCCCCCCCGGGGGGCTGGCCTACGAGCAGTACTTC. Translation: CASSPPGGLAYEQYF. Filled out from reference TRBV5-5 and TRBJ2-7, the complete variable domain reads DAGVTQSPTHLIKTRGQQVTLRCSPISGHKSVSWYQQVLGQGPQFIFQYYEKEERGRGNFPDRFSARQFPNYSSELNVNALLLGDSALYLCASSPPGGLAYEQYFGPGTRLTVT.

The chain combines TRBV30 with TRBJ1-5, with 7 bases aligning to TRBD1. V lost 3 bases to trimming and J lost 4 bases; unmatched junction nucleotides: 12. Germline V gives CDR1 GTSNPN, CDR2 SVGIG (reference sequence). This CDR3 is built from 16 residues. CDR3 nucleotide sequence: TGTGCCTGGAGCGCCCCTCTGCAGGGGGGGAATCAGCCCCAGCATTTT. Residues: CAWSAPLQGGNQPQHF.

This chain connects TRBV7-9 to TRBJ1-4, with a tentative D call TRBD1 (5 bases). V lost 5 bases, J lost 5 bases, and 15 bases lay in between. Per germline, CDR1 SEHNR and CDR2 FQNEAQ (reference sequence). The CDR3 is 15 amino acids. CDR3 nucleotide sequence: TGTGCCAGCAGCAGTGGGACGGTACCCAATGAAAAACTGTTTTTT. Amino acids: CASSSGTVPNEKLFF.

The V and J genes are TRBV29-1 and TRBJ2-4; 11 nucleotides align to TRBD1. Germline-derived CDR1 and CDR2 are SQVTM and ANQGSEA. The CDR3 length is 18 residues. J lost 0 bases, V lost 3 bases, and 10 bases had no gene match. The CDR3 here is CSVDTGQGGPEAKNIQYF. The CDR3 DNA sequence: TGCAGCGTTGATACGGGACAGGGGGGTCCAGAAGCCAAAAACATTCAGTACTTC.

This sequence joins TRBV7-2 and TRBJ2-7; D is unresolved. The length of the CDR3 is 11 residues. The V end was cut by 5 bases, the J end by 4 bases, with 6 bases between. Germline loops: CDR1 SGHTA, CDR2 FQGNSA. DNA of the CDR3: TGTGCCAGCAGCCTCGATTACGAGCAGTACTTC. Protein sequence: CASSLDYEQYF.

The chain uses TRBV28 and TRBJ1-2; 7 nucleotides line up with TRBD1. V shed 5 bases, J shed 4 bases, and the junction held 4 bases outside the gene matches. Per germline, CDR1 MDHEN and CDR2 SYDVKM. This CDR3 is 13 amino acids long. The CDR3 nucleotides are TGTGCCAGCAGTGTCCCAGGGGGCTATGGCTACACCTTC. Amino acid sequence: CASSVPGGYGYTF.

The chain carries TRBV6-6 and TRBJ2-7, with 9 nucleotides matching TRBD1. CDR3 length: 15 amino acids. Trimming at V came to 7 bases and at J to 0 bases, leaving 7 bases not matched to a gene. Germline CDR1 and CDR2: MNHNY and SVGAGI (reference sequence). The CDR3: CASMKTGGSSYEQYF. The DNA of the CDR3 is TGTGCCAGCATGAAGACAGGGGGAAGCTCCTACGAGCAGTACTTC.

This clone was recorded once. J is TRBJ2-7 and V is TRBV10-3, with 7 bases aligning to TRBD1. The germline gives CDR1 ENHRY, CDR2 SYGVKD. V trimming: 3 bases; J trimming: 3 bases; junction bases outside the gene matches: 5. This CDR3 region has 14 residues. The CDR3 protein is CAISEGTDYYEQYF. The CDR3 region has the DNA TGTGCCATCAGTGAAGGGACAGACTACTACGAGCAGTACTTC.